These 9 T cell receptor beta chains were sequenced from one sample in a study of T cells in Graves' hyperthyroidism and ophthalmopathy. TCR beta CDR3 region amplification was performed from RNA transcripts. During a first-round RT-PCR of the TCR CDR3, the HTBI primer set was used. From the multiplex PCR reads, TCRdb called clonotypes with MiXCR, one entry per CDR3 protein. Of about 640,000 distinct CDR3 sequences listed, about 20% were seen once; the top ten hold around a third. Sequencing was done on a sample of blood. Receptor source: a man between 25 and 39 years old with Graves' ophthalmopathy.

This clonotype has a count of ten or more. The V call is TRBV30, the J call TRBJ2-7; TRBD1 is a possible D gene (6 bases). There are 14 residues in the CDR3. Trimming cost V 2 bases and J 1 base, with 12 bases left between them. Germline assignment: CDR1 GTSNPN and CDR2 SVGIG (reference sequence). In nucleotides, the CDR3 is TGTGCCTGGAGTTTAACAGGGAGATCCTACGAGCAGTACTTC. This codes for CAWSLTGRSYEQYF.

This clonotype has just a few counts. The chain has TRBV27 and TRBJ2-3; D may correspond to TRBD1 or TRBD2 (5 bases each). V gave up 7 bases and J gave up 3 bases, with 17 bases separating them. The CDR3 runs 15 residues. The germline V gene encodes CDR1 MNHEY and CDR2 SMNVEV (reference sequence). CDR3 nucleotide sequence: TGTGCCAGCACCCCCCTTGGGACGGGGACAGATACGCAGTATTTT. This gives the protein CASTPLGTGTDTQYF.

This rearrangement joins TRBV20-1 to TRBJ2-1; 8 nucleotides line up with TRBD2. This CDR3 has 14 residues. Germline CDR1 DFQATT, CDR2 SNEGSKA (reference sequence). V gave up 1 base and J gave up 5 bases; unmatched junction bases: 4. Here the CDR3 DNA reads TGCAGTGCTAGAGTCCCCGGGAGGGACAATGAGCAGTTCTTC. This translates into CSARVPGRDNEQFF.

To note about this clonotype: One end of the junction does not line up with germline, which may come from a read error. The J gene is TRBJ1-2, the V gene TRBV12-3 or TRBV12-4; D ambiguous. The CDR3 covers 13 residues. DNA of the CDR3: TGTGTCAGCAGTTTAAAGCCTAACTATGGCTACACCTTC. This encodes CVSSLKPNYGYTF.

The gene calls are TRBV5-8 and TRBJ2-7; possibly TRBD1 or TRBD2 for D (6 bases each). The V end lost 3 bases, the J end lost 9 bases, and 28 bases lay between the germline ends. In germline, CDR1 is SGHTS, CDR2 YDEGEE. This CDR3 contains 17 residues. CDR3: CASSYILFAEGVRGQYF. The CDR3 DNA is TGTGCCAGCAGCTATATTCTTTTCGCGGAGGGGGTTCGTGGGCAGTACTTC.

This clonotype was detected many times. The chain recombines TRBV12-3 or TRBV12-4 with TRBJ2-7; 10 bases align to TRBD2. This CDR3 contains 14 residues. V dropped 8 bases and J dropped 1; count of bases not matched to a gene: 5. CDR3 sequence: CASAGLAESYEQYF. The CDR3 DNA sequence: TGTGCCAGCGCCGGACTAGCGGAGTCCTACGAGCAGTACTTC.

This clonotype was detected ten times or more. The rearrangement uses TRBV28 and TRBJ2-1, with TRBD2 identical over 8 bases. The germline V gene has CDR1 MDHEN and CDR2 SYDVKM. The CDR3 spans 14 residues. The ends lost 7 bases at V and 7 bases at J; junction bases unmatched: 9. CDR3 region: CASTGLAPQNEQFF. The DNA of the CDR3 is TGTGCCAGCACCGGACTAGCTCCACAGAATGAGCAGTTCTTC.

This clonotype was counted a few times. This sequence joins TRBV12-3 or TRBV12-4 and TRBJ2-7, with TRBD2 matching 7 bases. The junction had 8 bases not matched to a gene; V was cut back by 7 bases and J by 5 bases. This CDR3 contains 13 residues. CDR3 sequence reads: CASILSGGNEQYF. The CDR3, as DNA: TGTGCCAGCATTCTTTCGGGAGGAAACGAGCAGTACTTC.

This clonotype was picked up a small number of times. V is TRBV2 and J is TRBJ1-6, with a weak D call TRBD1 (6 bases). The CDR3 covers 14 residues. The germline CDR1 and CDR2 sequences are SNHLY and FYNNEI. V was pared by 2 bases and J by 8 bases, with 10 bases between. CDR3 nucleotide sequence: TGTGCCAGCAGTGAACGAACAGGGCATTCACCCCTCCACTTT. Translating it yields CASSERTGHSPLHF.